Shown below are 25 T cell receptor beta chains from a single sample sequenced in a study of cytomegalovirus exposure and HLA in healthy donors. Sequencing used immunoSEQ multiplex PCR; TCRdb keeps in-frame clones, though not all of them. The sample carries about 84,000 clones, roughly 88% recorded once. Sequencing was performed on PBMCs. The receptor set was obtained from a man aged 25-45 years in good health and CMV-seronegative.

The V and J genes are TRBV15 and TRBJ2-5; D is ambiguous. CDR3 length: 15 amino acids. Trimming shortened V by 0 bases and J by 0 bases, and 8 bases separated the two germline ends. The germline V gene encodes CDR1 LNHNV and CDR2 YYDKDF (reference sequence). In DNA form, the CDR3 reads TGTGCCACCAGCAGAGAGTTACGGTACCAAGAGACCCAGTACTTC. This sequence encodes CATSRELRYQETQYF. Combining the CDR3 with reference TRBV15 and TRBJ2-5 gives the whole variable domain DAMVIQNPRYQVTQFGKPVTLSCSQTLNHNVMYWYQQKSSQAPKLLFHYYDKDFNNEADTPDNFQSRRPNTSFCFLDIRSPGLGDTAMYLCATSRELRYQETQYFGPGTRLLVL.

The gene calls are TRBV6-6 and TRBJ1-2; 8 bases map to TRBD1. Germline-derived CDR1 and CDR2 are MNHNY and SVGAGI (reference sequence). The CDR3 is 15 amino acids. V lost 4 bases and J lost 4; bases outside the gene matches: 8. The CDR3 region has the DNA TGTGCCAGCAGTTCAGGGGGCATCTCGAGCTATGGCTACACCTTC. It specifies CASSSGGISSYGYTF.

The CDR3 here is CASSFYGTGIFGYTF. The CDR3 DNA reads TGTGCCAGCAGTTTCTACGGGACAGGGATTTTTGGCTACACCTTC. V usage is TRBV28 and J usage is TRBJ1-2; TRBD1 matches 9 bases. Trimming at V came to 3 bases and at J to 7 bases, leaving 9 bases not matched to a gene. The CDR3 has 15 amino acids. Germline assignment: CDR1 MDHEN and CDR2 SYDVKM.

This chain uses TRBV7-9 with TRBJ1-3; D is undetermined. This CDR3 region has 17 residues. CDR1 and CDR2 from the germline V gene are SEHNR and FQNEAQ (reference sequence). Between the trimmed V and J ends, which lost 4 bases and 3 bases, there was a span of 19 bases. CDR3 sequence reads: CASSSAWAPKDGNTIYF. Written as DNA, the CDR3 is TGTGCCAGCAGCTCCGCGTGGGCCCCCAAAGATGGAAACACCATATATTTT. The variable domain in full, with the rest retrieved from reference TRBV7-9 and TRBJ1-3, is DTGVSQNPRHKITKRGQNVTFRCDPISEHNRLYWYRQTLGQGPEFLTYFQNEAQLEKSRLLSDRFSAERPKGSFSTLEIQRTEQGDSAMYLCASSSAWAPKDGNTIYFGEGSWLTVV.

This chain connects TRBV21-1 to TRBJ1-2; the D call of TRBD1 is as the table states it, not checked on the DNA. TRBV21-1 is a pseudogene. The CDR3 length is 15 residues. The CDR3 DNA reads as TGTGCCAGCAGCAAAAGTGAAGGGGGCTTTCGTGGCTACACCTTC. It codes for CASSKSEGGFRGYTF.

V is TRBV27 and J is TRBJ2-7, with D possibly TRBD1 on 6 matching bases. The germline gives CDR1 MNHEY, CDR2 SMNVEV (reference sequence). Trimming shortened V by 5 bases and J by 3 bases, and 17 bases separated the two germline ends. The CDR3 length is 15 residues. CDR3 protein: CASSTYRVQRYEQYF. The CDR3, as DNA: TGTGCCAGCAGTACCTACAGGGTGCAACGCTACGAGCAGTACTTC.

This CDR3 reads CASSGTGEVSGYTF. The DNA of the CDR3 is TGTGCCAGTAGTGGGACAGGGGAAGTAAGTGGCTACACCTTC. This chain uses TRBV19 with TRBJ1-2, with 10 nucleotides matching TRBD1. The junction had 7 bases not matched to a gene; V was cut back by 5 bases and J by 7 bases. Germline V gives CDR1 LNHDA, CDR2 SQIVND (reference sequence). The CDR3 totals 14 residues.

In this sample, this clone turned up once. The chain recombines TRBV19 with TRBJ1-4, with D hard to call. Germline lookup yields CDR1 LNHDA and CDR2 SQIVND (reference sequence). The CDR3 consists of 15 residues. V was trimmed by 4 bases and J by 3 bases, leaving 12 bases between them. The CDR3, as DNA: TGTGCCAGTAGTAGGGCGGCGGGAGCTAATGAAAAACTGTTTTTT. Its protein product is CASSRAAGANEKLFF.

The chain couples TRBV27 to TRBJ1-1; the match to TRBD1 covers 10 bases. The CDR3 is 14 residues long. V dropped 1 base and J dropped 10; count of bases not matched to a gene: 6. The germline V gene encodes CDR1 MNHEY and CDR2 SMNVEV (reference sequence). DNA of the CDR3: TGTGCCAGCAGTTTATTGGGGGACAGGGGCCCAGCTTTCTTT. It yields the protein CASSLLGDRGPAFF.

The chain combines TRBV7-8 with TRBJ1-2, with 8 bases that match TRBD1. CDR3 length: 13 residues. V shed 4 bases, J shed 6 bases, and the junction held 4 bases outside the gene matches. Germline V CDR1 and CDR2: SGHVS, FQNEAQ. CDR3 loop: CASSSRTGHGYTF. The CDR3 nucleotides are TGTGCCAGCAGCTCGAGGACAGGGCATGGCTACACCTTC.

For the CDR3, the DNA is TGCAGCGTTGGACGTGGGGGGGAGCAGTTCTTC. Amino acid sequence: CSVGRGGEQFF. This sequence joins TRBV29-1 and TRBJ2-1, with a tentative D call TRBD2 (6 bases). Trimming left V 4 bases short and J 10 bases short, with 11 bases between. The CDR3 length is 11 residues. Germline values: CDR1 SQVTM, CDR2 ANQGSEA.

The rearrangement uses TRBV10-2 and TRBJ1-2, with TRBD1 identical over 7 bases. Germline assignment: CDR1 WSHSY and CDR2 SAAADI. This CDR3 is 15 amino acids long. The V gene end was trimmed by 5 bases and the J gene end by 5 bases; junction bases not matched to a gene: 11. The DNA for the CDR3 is TGCGCCAGCAGTTTGGACAGGCCAGAGGTGTATGGCTACACCTTC. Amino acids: CASSLDRPEVYGYTF.

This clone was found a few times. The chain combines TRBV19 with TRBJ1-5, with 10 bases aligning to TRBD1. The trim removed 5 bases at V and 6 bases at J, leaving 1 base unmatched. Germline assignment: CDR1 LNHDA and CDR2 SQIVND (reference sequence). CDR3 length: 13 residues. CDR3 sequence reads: CASSGTGVQPQHF. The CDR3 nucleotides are TGTGCCAGTAGTGGGACAGGGGTTCAGCCCCAGCATTTT.

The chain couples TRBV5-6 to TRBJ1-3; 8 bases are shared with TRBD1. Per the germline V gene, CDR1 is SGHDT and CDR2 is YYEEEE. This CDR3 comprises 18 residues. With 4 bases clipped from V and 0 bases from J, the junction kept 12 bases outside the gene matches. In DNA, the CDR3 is TGTGCCAGCAGCCCGACTCGAGGACAGGGCTTCTCTGGAAACACCATATATTTT. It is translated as CASSPTRGQGFSGNTIYF.

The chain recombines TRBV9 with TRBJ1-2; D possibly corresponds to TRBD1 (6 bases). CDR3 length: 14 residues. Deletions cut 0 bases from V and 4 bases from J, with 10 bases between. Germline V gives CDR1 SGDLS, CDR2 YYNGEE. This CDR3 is CASSVGGGSYGYTF. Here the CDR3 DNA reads TGTGCCAGCAGCGTAGGGGGGGGCAGCTATGGCTACACCTTC.

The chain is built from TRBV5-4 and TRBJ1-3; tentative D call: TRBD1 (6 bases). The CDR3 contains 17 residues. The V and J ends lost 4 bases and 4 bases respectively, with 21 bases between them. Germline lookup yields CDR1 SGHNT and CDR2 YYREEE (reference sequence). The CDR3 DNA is TGTGCCAGCAGCGTCGAGGGAGGGGGGCTCAAAGGAAACACCATATATTTT. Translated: CASSVEGGGLKGNTIYF.

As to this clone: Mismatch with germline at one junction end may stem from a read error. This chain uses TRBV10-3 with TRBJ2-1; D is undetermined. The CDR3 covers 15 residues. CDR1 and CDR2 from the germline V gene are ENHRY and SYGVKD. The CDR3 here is CATSGPKKLGDEQFF. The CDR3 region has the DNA TGTGCCACCAGTGGACCTAAGAAGTTGGGCGATGAGCAGTTCTTC.

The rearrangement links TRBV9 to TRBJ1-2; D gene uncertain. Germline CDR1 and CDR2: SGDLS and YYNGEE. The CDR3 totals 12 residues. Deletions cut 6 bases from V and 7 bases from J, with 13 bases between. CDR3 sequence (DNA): TGTGCCAGCATGGAAGGCTCAGGTGGCTACACCTTC. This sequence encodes CASMEGSGGYTF.

For the CDR3, the DNA is TGTGCCAGCAGCTTCGGTGTGGGTCTAGCTGGCACAGATACGCAGTATTTT. Translation: CASSFGVGLAGTDTQYF. V is TRBV5-6 and J is TRBJ2-3; D might be TRBD2 (5 bases). The V and J ends lost 2 bases and 1 base respectively, with 17 bases between them. The CDR3 has 17 amino acids. The V gene's germline CDR1 is SGHDT and CDR2 YYEEEE.

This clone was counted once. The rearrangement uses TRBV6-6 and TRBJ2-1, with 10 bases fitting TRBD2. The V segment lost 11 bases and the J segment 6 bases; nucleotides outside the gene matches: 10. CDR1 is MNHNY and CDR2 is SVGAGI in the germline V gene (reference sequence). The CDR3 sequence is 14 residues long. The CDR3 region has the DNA TGTGCCGGGCAGCCTAGCGGGAGAATCAATGAGCAGTTCTTC. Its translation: CAGQPSGRINEQFF.

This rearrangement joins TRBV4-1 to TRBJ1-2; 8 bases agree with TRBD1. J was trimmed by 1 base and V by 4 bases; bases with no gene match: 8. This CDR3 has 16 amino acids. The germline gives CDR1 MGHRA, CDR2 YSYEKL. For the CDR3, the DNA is TGCGCCAGCAGCCCAGCCGCAGGGGGCGTTAACTATGGCTACACCTTC. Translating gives CASSPAAGGVNYGYTF.

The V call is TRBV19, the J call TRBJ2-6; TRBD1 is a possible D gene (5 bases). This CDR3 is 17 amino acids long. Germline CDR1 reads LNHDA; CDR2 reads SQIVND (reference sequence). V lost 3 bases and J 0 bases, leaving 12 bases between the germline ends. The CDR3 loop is CASSIADTHSGANVLTF. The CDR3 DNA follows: TGTGCCAGTAGTATCGCGGACACACACTCTGGGGCCAACGTCCTGACTTTC.

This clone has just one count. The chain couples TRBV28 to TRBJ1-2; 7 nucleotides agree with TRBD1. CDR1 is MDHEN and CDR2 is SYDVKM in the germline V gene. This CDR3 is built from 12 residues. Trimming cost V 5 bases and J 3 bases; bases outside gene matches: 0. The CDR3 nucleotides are TGTGCCAGCAGTCAGGGGGACTATGGCTACACCTTC. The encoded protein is CASSQGDYGYTF.

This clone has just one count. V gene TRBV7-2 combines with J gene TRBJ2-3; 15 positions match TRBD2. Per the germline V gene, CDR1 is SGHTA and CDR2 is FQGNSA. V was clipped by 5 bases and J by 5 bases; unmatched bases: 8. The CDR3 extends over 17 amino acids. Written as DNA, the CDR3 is TGTGCCAGCAGCACCAGGACTAGCGGGGGGGCGGAAGATACGCAGTATTTT. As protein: CASSTRTSGGAEDTQYF. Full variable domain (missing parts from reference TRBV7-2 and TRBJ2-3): GAGVSQSPSNKVTEKGKDVELRCDPISGHTALYWYRQSLGQGLEFLIYFQGNSAPDKSGLPSDRFSAERTGGSVSTLTIQRTQQEDSAVYLCASSTRTSGGAEDTQYFGPGTRLTVL.

In nucleotides, the CDR3 is TGTGCCAGCAGTTCATGGGGCCCCGAGATCCGGGGCGGGGAGCTGTTTTTT. This translates into CASSSWGPEIRGGELFF. This rearrangement joins TRBV28 to TRBJ2-2, with D possibly called TRBD1 or TRBD2 (5 bases each). Per germline, CDR1 MDHEN and CDR2 SYDVKM. V dropped 4 bases and J dropped 7 bases, with 22 bases sitting between them. This CDR3 is built from 17 residues. The full variable domain, completed using reference TRBV28 and TRBJ2-2, is DVKVTQSSRYLVKRTGEKVFLECVQDMDHENMFWYRQDPGLGLRLIYFSYDVKMKEKGDIPEGYSVSREKKERFSLILESASTNQTSMYLCASSSWGPEIRGGELFFGEGSRLTVL.